These 22 T cell receptor beta chains were sequenced from one sample in a study of OX40 agonist ivuxolimab in advanced cancers. Receptor libraries were prepared by the immunoSEQ multiplex PCR assay. In TCRdb, the immuneACCESS table is reduced to in-frame sequences with V and J assigned. These tables do not hold every clone; where another copy was compared, an unresolved V gene accounts for under half, and the others remain unexplained. The sample profile shows tens of thousands of clones; 85% to 90% of them were found once. The top ten clonotypes cover about 5% of the sample. Sequenced here: CD4+ or CD8+ T cells sorted from blood, sampled in a trial of the OX40 agonist ivuxolimab. These receptors were taken from an adult with an advanced solid tumor such as melanoma, head and neck, liver or kidney cancer.

The rearrangement uses TRBV10-3 and TRBJ1-1; no reliable D call. The V end lost 7 bases, the J end lost 0 bases, and 12 bases lay between the germline ends. Germline V lookup: CDR1 ENHRY, CDR2 SYGVKD. CDR3 length equals 14 residues. In DNA, the CDR3 is TGTGCCATCACCTCGACTGAAATGAACACTGAAGCTTTCTTT. Translated: CAITSTEMNTEAFF.

This chain uses TRBV14 with TRBJ2-5; 9 nucleotides agree with TRBD2. V gave up 3 bases and J gave up 5 bases; unmatched junction bases: 4. Germline loops: CDR1 SGHDN, CDR2 FVKESK. The CDR3 extends over 14 amino acids. The CDR3 loop is CASSHGTSMETQYF. The CDR3, as DNA: TGTGCCAGCAGCCACGGGACTAGCATGGAGACCCAGTACTTC.

The V and J genes are TRBV29-1 and TRBJ2-5; weak D call: TRBD2 (6 bases). The germline V gene encodes CDR1 SQVTM and CDR2 ANQGSEA. The CDR3 extends over 10 amino acids. The V end was cut by 8 bases, the J end by 9 bases, with 13 bases between. The CDR3 DNA follows: TGCAGCTGGGGGGACCATGCCCAGTACTTC. Translating it yields CSWGDHAQYF.

The chain joins TRBV4-1 to TRBJ2-3; D could derive from TRBD1 or TRBD2 (6 bases each). Germline CDR1 is MGHRA and CDR2 is YSYEKL. V gave up 3 bases and J gave up 8 bases, with 30 bases separating them. This CDR3 is 19 amino acids long. CDR3 DNA sequence: TGCGCCAGCAGCCATCCAGGGACGCTTAGCCGGAGGGGGGTGGGTACGCAGTATTTT. It translates to CASSHPGTLSRRGVGTQYF.

The chain recombines TRBV28 with TRBJ1-5; no firm D call. Germline CDR1 is MDHEN and CDR2 is SYDVKM. The CDR3 runs 15 residues. V dropped 2 bases and J dropped 3 bases, with 11 bases sitting between them. CDR3 sequence: CASSLADSYNQPQHF. In DNA, the CDR3 is TGTGCCAGCAGTTTAGCCGACTCATACAATCAGCCCCAGCATTTT.

The chain joins TRBV10-3 to TRBJ2-7; 7 nucleotides agree with TRBD1. Germline CDR1 ENHRY, CDR2 SYGVKD. The CDR3 runs 15 residues. V dropped 5 bases and J dropped 2; count of bases not matched to a gene: 9. Here the CDR3 reads CAISPGQDRPYEQYF. The CDR3, as DNA: TGTGCCATCAGTCCCGGACAGGACAGGCCCTACGAGCAGTACTTC.

The rearrangement uses TRBV27 and TRBJ2-2, with D unresolved. Trimming cost V 5 bases and J 5 bases, with 12 bases left between them. The CDR3 spans 14 residues. Germline CDR1 MNHEY, CDR2 SMNVEV (reference sequence). CDR3 in DNA: TGTGCCAGCAGTCCCTGGGCCCTGACCGGGGAGCTGTTTTTT. Translating gives CASSPWALTGELFF.

The rearrangement joins TRBV27 to TRBJ1-3; no reliable D call. The CDR3 has 13 residues. Germline loops: CDR1 MNHEY, CDR2 SMNVEV (reference sequence). The germline V and J ends were trimmed by 4 bases and 1 base, with 5 bases remaining between them. The CDR3 sequence is CASSSKSGNTIYF. The CDR3, as DNA: TGTGCCAGCAGTTCTAAGTCTGGAAACACCATATATTTT.

This sequence joins TRBV7-9 and TRBJ2-7, with no clear D. The V end was cut by 1 base, the J end by 0 bases, with 13 bases between. CDR1 and CDR2 from the germline V gene are SEHNR and FQNEAQ (reference sequence). This CDR3 region has 16 residues. CDR3 bases: TGTGCCAGCAGCTTAGATTCGTGGTCCTACTCCTACGAGCAGTACTTC. It yields the protein CASSLDSWSYSYEQYF.

The chain has TRBV6-5 and TRBJ2-3; 8 bases fit TRBD2. This CDR3 region has 16 residues. V lost 2 bases, J lost 0 bases, and 4 bases stayed unmatched. Germline CDR1 MNHEY, CDR2 SVGAGI. DNA of the CDR3: TGTGCCAGCAGTTACCAAATAGCGGGGAGCACAGATACGCAGTATTTT. Translated, it gives CASSYQIAGSTDTQYF.

This chain connects TRBV9 to TRBJ2-5; tentative D call: TRBD2 (6 bases). Trimming cost V 4 bases and J 2 bases, with 12 bases left between them. The CDR3 consists of 14 residues. Per the germline V gene, CDR1 is SGDLS and CDR2 is YYNGEE. The CDR3 region has the DNA TGTGCCAGCAGCAGTCGGGGAGGACAAGAGACCCAGTACTTC. Translating gives CASSSRGGQETQYF.

V gene TRBV6-1 combines with J gene TRBJ2-1; TRBD2 aligns across 10 bases. The CDR3 runs to 16 residues. In germline, CDR1 is MNHNS, CDR2 SASEGT. The trim removed 4 bases at V and 4 bases at J, leaving 7 bases unmatched. The CDR3 DNA reads TGTGCCAGCAGTGGACCCGGGACTAGCGAATACAATGAGCAGTTCTTC. Translating gives CASSGPGTSEYNEQFF.

This chain connects TRBV30 to TRBJ2-3; 10 nucleotides agree with TRBD2. J was trimmed by 6 bases and V by 2 bases; bases with no gene match: 5. CDR1 and CDR2 from the germline V gene are GTSNPN and SVGIG (reference sequence). This CDR3 has 14 residues. The CDR3 region is CAWSRSGRADTQYF. In nucleotides, the CDR3 is TGTGCCTGGAGTAGGAGCGGGAGGGCTGATACGCAGTATTTT. The full variable domain, with the rest looked up from reference TRBV30 and TRBJ2-3, is SQTIHQWPATLVQPVGSPLSLECTVEGTSNPNLYWYRQAAGRGLQLLFYSVGIGQISSEVPQNLSASRPQDRQFILSSKKLLLSDSGFYLCAWSRSGRADTQYFGPGTRLTVL.

This sequence joins TRBV7-2 and TRBJ2-1; tentatively, D is TRBD2 (6 bases). The germline gives CDR1 SGHTA, CDR2 FQGNSA. Deletions cut 3 bases from V and 9 bases from J, with 15 bases between. This CDR3 has 14 residues. Written as DNA, the CDR3 is TGTGCCAGCAGCTTGGAGGGATTAAGTACTGAGCAGTTCTTC. Encoded protein: CASSLEGLSTEQFF. The full variable domain, rest sourced from reference TRBV7-2 and TRBJ2-1, is GAGVSQSPSNKVTEKGKDVELRCDPISGHTALYWYRQSLGQGLEFLIYFQGNSAPDKSGLPSDRFSAERTGGSVSTLTIQRTQQEDSAVYLCASSLEGLSTEQFFGPGTRLTVL.

A single count supports this clone. The chain is built from TRBV10-3 and TRBJ2-1; 10 bases are a match to TRBD2. This CDR3 has 16 residues. CDR1 ENHRY and CDR2 SYGVKD come from the germline V gene. V trimming: 2 bases; J trimming: 0 bases; junction bases outside the gene matches: 1. Written as DNA, the CDR3 is TGTGCCATCAGTGAGGGGACTAGCGACTCCTACAATGAGCAGTTCTTC. Amino acid sequence: CAISEGTSDSYNEQFF.

The CDR3 loop reads CATSRGGTGANTEAFF. Written as DNA, the CDR3 is TGTGCCACCAGCAGGGGAGGGACAGGGGCAAACACTGAAGCTTTCTTT. V usage is TRBV15 and J usage is TRBJ1-1; 10 nucleotides match TRBD1. Germline V gives CDR1 LNHNV, CDR2 YYDKDF (reference sequence). There are 16 residues in the CDR3. V gave up 3 bases and J gave up 2 bases; unmatched junction bases: 6.

This clone was recorded only once. The chain couples TRBV28 to TRBJ2-3, with 7 bases aligning to TRBD1. The V gene's germline CDR1 is MDHEN and CDR2 SYDVKM. CDR3 length: 14 amino acids. J was trimmed by 4 bases and V by 6 bases; bases with no gene match: 7. CDR3 sequence (DNA): TGTGCCAGCAGACCAGGGGGTAACGCAGATACGCAGTATTTT. Translated, it gives CASRPGGNADTQYF.

J is TRBJ1-4 and V is TRBV5-1, with TRBD1 matching over 10 bases. CDR1 and CDR2 from the germline V gene are SGHRS and YFSETQ. V gave up 3 bases and J gave up 0 bases; unmatched junction bases: 5. The CDR3 consists of 17 residues. CDR3 coding DNA: TGCGCCAGCAGCTCGGGACAGGGGTTGGCAACTAATGAAAAACTGTTTTTT. Its protein is CASSSGQGLATNEKLFF.

CDR3: CASSLYPGTEAFF. CDR3 DNA: TGTGCCAGCAGCTTATATCCTGGGACTGAAGCTTTCTTT. The V gene is TRBV11-3, the J gene TRBJ1-1; no clear D. There are 13 residues in the CDR3. Germline assignment: CDR1 SGHNT and CDR2 YENEEA. Trimming took 2 bases from V and 5 from J, leaving 9 bases between them.

This chain links TRBV7-8 with TRBJ1-1; TRBD1 matches 7 bases. CDR1 and CDR2 (germline): SGHVS, FQNEAQ. V was clipped by 7 bases and J by 4 bases; unmatched bases: 9. The CDR3 contains 14 residues. Here the CDR3 reads CASTSGAGGTEAFF. The CDR3 DNA sequence: TGTGCCAGCACCTCGGGGGCAGGGGGCACTGAAGCTTTCTTT.

This clone showed up just a few times. The gene calls are TRBV5-3 and TRBJ2-4, with 7 bases that match TRBD1. TRBV5-3 is sorted into the ORF group, with uncertain function. The J segment lost 1 base and the V segment lost 3 bases, leaving 10 bases of the junction unmatched. There are 17 residues in the CDR3. The CDR3 loop is CARSYPGQNSAKNIQYF. CDR3 DNA: TGTGCCAGAAGCTACCCGGGACAGAATTCCGCCAAAAACATTCAGTACTTC.

In this sample, this clone turned up once. V usage is TRBV6-5 and J usage is TRBJ2-7; 11 bases line up with TRBD2. Germline V CDR1 and CDR2: MNHEY, SVGAGI. The CDR3 covers 15 residues. V shed 3 bases, J shed 6 bases, and the junction held 7 bases outside the gene matches. The CDR3 protein is CASSYRPLAGGEQYF. The CDR3 coding sequence is TGTGCCAGCAGTTATCGCCCCCTAGCGGGAGGCGAGCAGTACTTC.